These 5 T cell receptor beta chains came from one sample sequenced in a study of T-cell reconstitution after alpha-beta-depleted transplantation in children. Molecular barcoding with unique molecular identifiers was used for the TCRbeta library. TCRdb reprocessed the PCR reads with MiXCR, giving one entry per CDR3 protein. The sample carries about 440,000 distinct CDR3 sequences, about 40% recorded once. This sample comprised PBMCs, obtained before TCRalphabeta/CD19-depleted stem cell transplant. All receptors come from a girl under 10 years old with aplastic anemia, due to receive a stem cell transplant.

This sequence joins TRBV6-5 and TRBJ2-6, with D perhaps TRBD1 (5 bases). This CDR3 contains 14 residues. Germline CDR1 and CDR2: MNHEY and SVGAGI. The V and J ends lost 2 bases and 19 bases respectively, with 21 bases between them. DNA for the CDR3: TGTGCCAGCAGTTACGTGAACTCTGGGGCCAACGTCACTTTC. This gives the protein CASSYVNSGANVTF.

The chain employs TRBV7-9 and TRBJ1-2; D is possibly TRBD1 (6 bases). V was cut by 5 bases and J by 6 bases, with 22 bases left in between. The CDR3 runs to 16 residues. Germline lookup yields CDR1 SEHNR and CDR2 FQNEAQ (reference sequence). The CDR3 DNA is TGTGCCAGCAGCCCAACCTCTACAAGACAGGAGGATGGCTACACCTTC. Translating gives CASSPTSTRQEDGYTF.

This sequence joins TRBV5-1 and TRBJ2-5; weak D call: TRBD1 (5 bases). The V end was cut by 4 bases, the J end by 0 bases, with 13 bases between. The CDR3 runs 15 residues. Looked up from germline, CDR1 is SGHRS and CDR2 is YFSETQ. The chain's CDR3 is CASSDSGSYQETQYF. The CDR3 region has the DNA TGCGCCAGCAGCGACTCAGGGTCGTACCAAGAGACCCAGTACTTC.

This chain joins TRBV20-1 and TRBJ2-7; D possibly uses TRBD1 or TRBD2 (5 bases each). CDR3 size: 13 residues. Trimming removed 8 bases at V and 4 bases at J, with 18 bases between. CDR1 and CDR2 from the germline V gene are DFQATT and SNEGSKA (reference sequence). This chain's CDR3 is CSTRGVAGYEQYF. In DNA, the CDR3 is TGCAGTACCCGGGGTGTGGCAGGGTACGAGCAGTACTTC.

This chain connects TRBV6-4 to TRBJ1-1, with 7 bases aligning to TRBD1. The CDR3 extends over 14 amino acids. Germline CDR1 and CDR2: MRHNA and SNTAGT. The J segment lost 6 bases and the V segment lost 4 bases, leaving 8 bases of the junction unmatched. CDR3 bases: TGTGCCAGCAGTGCCGGGGGGCAGGGGGCTGAAGCTTTCTTT. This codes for CASSAGGQGAEAFF.